The 2 T cell receptor beta chains listed next were all sequenced from one sample in a study of T-cell reconstitution after alpha-beta-depleted transplantation in children. As it was prepared, the TCRbeta library received unique molecular identifiers. TCRdb independently ran MiXCR on the PCR reads; one entry per CDR3 protein. Of 500,000 to 600,000 distinct CDR3 sequences in the sample, less than 35% are singletons; the top ten hold about 2.3%. Sequenced here: PBMCs from the stem cell graft donor, sampled from the stem cell graft. These TCRs come from a human donor who donated a stem cell graft to a child with aplastic anemia.

This chain uses TRBV7-2 with TRBJ2-1; no definite D call. There are 15 residues in the CDR3. CDR1 is SGHTA, CDR2 FQGNSA, per germline. V lost 1 base to trimming and J lost 3 bases, with 10 bases between them. The CDR3, as DNA: TGTGCCAGCAGCTTAGGTTACGGGTTCTACAATGAGCAGTTCTTC. It specifies CASSLGYGFYNEQFF.

This clonotype showed up just a few times. V usage is TRBV6-5 and J usage is TRBJ2-2; TRBD2 aligns across 10 bases. Trimming removed 2 bases from V and 5 bases from J; junction bases left unmatched: 8. From germline, CDR1 is MNHEY and CDR2 SVGAGI. The CDR3 runs 17 residues. The CDR3 sequence: CASSYPVPAGGTGELFF. Here the CDR3 DNA reads TGTGCCAGCAGTTACCCGGTCCCAGCGGGAGGGACCGGGGAGCTGTTTTTT.